This T cell receptor beta chain was identified in a study of CD8+ T cells in alopecia areata. Overall study: Each day, treated patients took oral tofacitinib twice, at 5 to 10 mg per dose.

Note on this clone: Its antigen is undetermined.

Samples from alopecia areata patients were lesional scalp punch biopsies and peripheral blood. Researchers picked out CD4+ and CD8+ T cells from PBMCs by sorting. RNA extraction and reverse transcription yielded cDNA as sequencing template. Assay used: immunoSEQ multiplex PCR; TCRdb lists only in-frame clones, some missing. The profile shows 250,000 or so clones, approximately 61% of them singletons. Trimming took off 3 bases at V and 4 bases at J, with 11 bases between the two ends. This CDR3 spans 14 amino acids. Per the germline V gene, CDR1 is SGHNT and CDR2 is YYREEE (reference sequence). Study results and limitations: Lesional scalp displayed greater clonality than normal scalp, most notably in alopecia totalis/universalis.

This clonotype was sampled from a human donor with alopecia areata. The V call is TRBV5-4, the J call TRBJ2-1, with D perhaps TRBD2 (6 bases). Source: CD4+ T cells sorted from blood, taken at week 0. The CDR3, as DNA: TGTGCCAGCAGCTCCGGGACTCAATACAATGAGCAGTTCTTC. It yields the protein CASSSGTQYNEQFF.